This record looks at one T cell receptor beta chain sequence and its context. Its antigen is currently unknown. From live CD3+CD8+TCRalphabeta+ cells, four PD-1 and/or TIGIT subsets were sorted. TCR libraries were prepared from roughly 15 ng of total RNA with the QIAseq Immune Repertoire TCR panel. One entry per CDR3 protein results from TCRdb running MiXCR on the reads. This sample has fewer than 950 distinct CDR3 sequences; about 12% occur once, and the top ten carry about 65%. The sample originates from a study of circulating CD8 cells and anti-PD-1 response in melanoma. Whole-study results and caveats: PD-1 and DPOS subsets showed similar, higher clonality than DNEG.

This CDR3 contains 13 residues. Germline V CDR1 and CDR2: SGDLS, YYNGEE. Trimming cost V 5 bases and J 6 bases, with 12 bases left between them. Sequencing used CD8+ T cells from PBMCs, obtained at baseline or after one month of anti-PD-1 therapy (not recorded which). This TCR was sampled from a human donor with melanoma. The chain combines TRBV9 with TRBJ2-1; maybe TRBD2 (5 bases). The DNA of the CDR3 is TGTGCCAGCAGGACGGGGTCAGGCAATGAGCAGTTCTTC. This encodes CASRTGSGNEQFF.